A selection of T cell receptor beta chains follows, all from one sample in a study of cytomegalovirus exposure and HLA in healthy donors. Assay: immunoSEQ multiplex PCR; the TCRdb copy retains only in-frame clones and omits some. The sample records around 150,000 clones, approximately 90% being singletons. What was sequenced was PBMCs. The receptors derive from a man in his late teens or twenties in good health and CMV-seronegative. Each CDR3 is given with its conserved first and last residue. The D gene is left open where the match is weak. The size field is filled for only some rows; it gives once, few, many or a size class.

CDR3 protein,CDR3 DNA,D gene,V gene,clone size,J gene
CASSPPGQGGTGELFF,TGTGCCAGCAGCCCCCCGGGACAGGGAGGCACCGGGGAGCTGTTTTTT,TRBD1,TRBV7-2,.,TRBJ2-2
CASREGPGLAISQQYF,TGTGCCAGCAGGGAAGGACCGGGACTAGCGATCTCCCAGCAGTACTTC,TRBD2,TRBV6-1,.,TRBJ2-7
CASSSGTSSGETQYF,TGTGCCAGCAGCAGCGGGACTAGCTCGGGAGAGACCCAGTACTTC,TRBD2,TRBV5-4,.,TRBJ2-5
CASSLAGQGMTGGYTF,TGTGCCAGCAGCTTAGCCGGACAGGGAATGACGGGCGGCTACACCTTC,TRBD1,TRBV7-8,.,TRBJ1-2
CASSPGGGGNTIYF,TGTGCCAGCTCACCAGGAGGGGGCGGAAACACCATATATTTT,TRBD1,TRBV18,.,TRBJ1-3
CASSSSGRSRNEQFF,TGTGCCAGCAGCTCGAGCGGGAGGTCGAGGAATGAGCAGTTCTTC,TRBD2,TRBV5-6,.,TRBJ2-1
CASSPRYGTSGGSARWLVDEQFF,TGTGCCAGCAGCCCCCGCTATGGGACTAGCGGGGGGAGCGCCAGATGGTTGGTTGATGAGCAGTTCTTC,TRBD2,TRBV9,.,TRBJ2-1
CASRTNTGLVNYNEQFF,TGCGCCAGCAGAACAAACACTGGACTAGTAAACTACAATGAGCAGTTCTTC,TRBD2,TRBV5-1,.,TRBJ2-1
CASSVEQGGSSPLHF,TGTGCCAGCAGCGTAGAACAGGGGGGTAGTTCACCCCTCCACTTT,TRBD1,TRBV9,.,TRBJ1-6
CASSYLQGSGNIQYF,TGTGCCAGCAGTTACCTACAGGGGTCCGGAAACATTCAGTACTTC,TRBD1,TRBV6-6,once,TRBJ2-4
CASSGGTAYEQYF,TGTGCCAGTAGTGGCGGGACAGCCTACGAGCAGTACTTC,.,TRBV19,.,TRBJ2-7
CATRTGVSGTEAFF,TGTGCCACTCGGACAGGGGTATCGGGCACTGAAGCTTTCTTT,TRBD1,TRBV10-3,.,TRBJ1-1
CASSVGRLVIETQYF,TGTGCCAGCAGCGTAGGTCGACTAGTAATAGAGACCCAGTACTTC,.,TRBV9,.,TRBJ2-5
CASSLSPTGGGGQPQHF,TGTGCCAGCAGCCTAAGCCCGACAGGGGGAGGAGGGCAGCCCCAGCATTTT,TRBD1,TRBV7-9,.,TRBJ1-5
CASSPGWVYQPQHF,TGTGCCAGTAGTCCCGGGTGGGTGTACCAGCCCCAGCATTTT,.,TRBV19,.,TRBJ1-5
CASSALTGALGYTF,TGTGCCAGCAGCGCCCTTACTGGGGCTCTTGGCTACACCTTC,.,TRBV9,.,TRBJ1-2
CASSTRQGATGELFF,TGTGCCAGCAGCACCCGACAGGGGGCAACCGGGGAGCTGTTTTTT,TRBD1,TRBV9,.,TRBJ2-2
CASRAPGMLSGNTIYF,TGTGCCAGCAGGGCTCCCGGGATGTTATCTGGAAACACCATATATTTT,.,TRBV7-2,.,TRBJ1-3
CASSSTPSKGERCYF,TGTGCCAGTAGTTCCACCCCCTCGAAGGGGGAACGATGCTACTTC,.,TRBV19,.,TRBJ1-2
CASSGSSQIF,TGTGCCAGCTCTGGTTCCTCCCAGATCTTC,.,TRBV9,.,TRBJ2-1
CASSLTSGGRYEQYF,TGTGCCAGCAGTCTGACTAGCGGGGGGCGCTACGAGCAGTACTTC,TRBD2,TRBV6-1,.,TRBJ2-7
CASSISVAGNTIYF,TGTGCCAGTAGTATATCGGTAGCTGGAAACACCATATATTTT,.,TRBV19,.,TRBJ1-3
CASSVGRVPYEQYF,TGTGCCAGCAGCGTAGGCAGGGTCCCCTACGAGCAGTACTTC,.,TRBV9,.,TRBJ2-7
CASSLGTGALFLYGYTF,TGTGCCAGCAGTTTAGGGACAGGGGCCCTTTTCCTCTATGGCTACACCTTC,TRBD1,TRBV27,.,TRBJ1-2
CAWSSHGTGNTEAFF,TGTGCCTGGAGCTCCCACGGGACAGGGAACACTGAAGCTTTCTTT,TRBD1,TRBV30,.,TRBJ1-1
CASSNGDSLNTGELFF,TGTGCCAGCAGCAACGGGGACAGCCTGAACACCGGGGAGCTGTTTTTT,.,TRBV21-1,.,TRBJ2-2
CASSRKRAYNEKLFF,TGTGCCAGCAGTCGAAAGAGGGCGTATAATGAAAAACTGTTTTTT,.,TRBV27,.,TRBJ1-4
CASSEGQGFYEQYF,TGTGCCAGCAGTGAAGGGCAGGGTTTCTACGAGCAGTACTTC,.,TRBV2,.,TRBJ2-7
CASSLGRGSGNTIYF,TGCGCCAGCAGCTTGGGTAGGGGCTCTGGAAACACCATATATTTT,.,TRBV5-1,.,TRBJ1-3
CASSAGWGENEKLFF,TGTGCCAGCAGCGCCGGTTGGGGGGAAAATGAAAAACTGTTTTTT,.,TRBV9,.,TRBJ1-4
CASSIYPSEAFF,TGTGCCAGTAGTATCTACCCATCTGAAGCTTTCTTT,.,TRBV19,.,TRBJ1-1
CASSMGDRGDNEQFF,TGTGCCAGTAGTATGGGGGACAGGGGGGACAATGAGCAGTTCTTC,TRBD1,TRBV19,.,TRBJ2-1
CASRGPPVGGPSPLHF,TGTGCCAGCAGGGGCCCGCCGGTGGGGGGTCCTTCACCCCTCCACTTT,.,TRBV27,.,TRBJ1-6
CASSPLGTRSNEQFF,TGTGCCAGCAGCCCTCTTGGGACTAGATCGAATGAGCAGTTCTTC,TRBD2,TRBV28,.,TRBJ2-1
CASSEVAGQETQYF,TGTGCCAGCAGTGAAGTTGCGGGCCAAGAGACCCAGTACTTC,.,TRBV6-1,.,TRBJ2-5
CASSLRTSGSAGQFF,TGTGCCAGCAGCTTGCGGACTAGCGGGAGTGCAGGGCAGTTCTTC,TRBD2,TRBV7-2,.,TRBJ2-1
CAIRAGTEAFF,TGTGCCATCAGGGCGGGGACTGAAGCTTTCTTT,.,TRBV10-3,.,TRBJ1-1
CAWSPGQGGNQPQHF,TGTGCCTGGAGTCCAGGACAGGGTGGCAATCAGCCCCAGCATTTT,TRBD1,TRBV30,.,TRBJ1-5
CASSVSAAVNEKLFF,TGTGCCAGCAGTGTATCAGCGGCGGTTAATGAAAAACTGTTTTTT,.,TRBV6-1,.,TRBJ1-4
CASSYSSQGMGTEAFF,TGTGCCAGCAGTTACTCCTCACAGGGAATGGGTACTGAAGCTTTCTTT,.,TRBV6-6,.,TRBJ1-1
CASSPSHGGVYEQYF,TGTGCCAGCAGCCCATCACACGGGGGGGTTTACGAGCAGTACTTC,TRBD2,TRBV9,.,TRBJ2-7
CASSLTGIPYTEAFF,TGTGCCAGCAGCCTCACAGGGATTCCGTACACTGAAGCTTTCTTT,.,TRBV6-5,.,TRBJ1-1
CASSPWDRMNTEAFF,TGTGCCAGCTCACCATGGGACAGGATGAACACTGAAGCTTTCTTT,TRBD1,TRBV18,.,TRBJ1-1
CASSLIGGYEQYF,TGCGCCAGCAGCTTGATTGGAGGATACGAGCAGTACTTC,.,TRBV5-1,.,TRBJ2-7
CASGLGGQVRNTIYF,TGTGCTAGTGGTTTGGGGGGACAGGTAAGAAACACCATATATTTT,TRBD1,TRBV12-5,.,TRBJ1-3
CASSGGLAEYNEQFF,TGTGCCAGCAGCGGCGGACTAGCGGAGTACAATGAGCAGTTCTTC,TRBD2,TRBV9,.,TRBJ2-1
CASSWDSINLSPLHF,TGTGCCAGCTCATGGGACAGCATCAATCTTTCACCCCTCCACTTT,TRBD1,TRBV18,.,TRBJ1-6
CASSQDPDYLGEQFF,TGCGCCAGCAGCCAAGATCCGGACTACCTGGGTGAGCAGTTCTTC,.,TRBV4-3,.,TRBJ2-1
CASSLTGAGNTIYF,TGTGCCAGCAGCTTAACCGGGGCTGGAAACACCATATATTTT,.,TRBV7-2,.,TRBJ1-3
CATSRDLTSGGSGELFF,TGTGCCACCAGCAGAGATCTGACTAGCGGGGGGTCCGGGGAGCTGTTTTTT,TRBD2,TRBV15,once,TRBJ2-2
CASSQDGEASAFNQPQHF,TGTGCCAGCAGCCAAGACGGCGAGGCGTCGGCTTTCAATCAGCCCCAGCATTTT,.,TRBV4-2,.,TRBJ1-5
CASSDLGQNNYGYTF,TGTGCCAGTAGTGACTTGGGACAGAATAACTATGGCTACACCTTC,TRBD1,TRBV19,.,TRBJ1-2
CASSGGTSTEQFF,TGTGCCAGCAGCGGCGGGACTAGCACTGAGCAGTTCTTC,TRBD2,TRBV5-6,.,TRBJ2-1
CASSSQLLAGGYEQFF,TGTGCCAGCAGCTCGCAACTACTAGCGGGAGGCTATGAGCAGTTCTTC,TRBD2,TRBV5-6,.,TRBJ2-1
CASSATGRETQYF,TGTGCCAGCAGTGCGACAGGGCGAGAGACCCAGTACTTC,TRBD1,TRBV28,.,TRBJ2-5
CASSFDRGGGEAFF,TGCGCCAGCAGCTTTGACAGGGGGGGAGGTGAGGCTTTCTTT,TRBD1,TRBV5-1,.,TRBJ1-1
CASKYGGGSDTQYF,TGTGCCAGCAAGTACGGCGGGGGGTCAGATACGCAGTATTTT,TRBD2,TRBV6-6,.,TRBJ2-3
CASSSGLAGLETQYF,TGTGCCAGCAGCTCGGGACTAGCGGGATTAGAGACCCAGTACTTC,TRBD2,TRBV7-2,.,TRBJ2-5
CASSLDGQGPDTQYF,TGCGCCAGCAGCTTGGACGGACAGGGTCCAGATACGCAGTATTTT,TRBD1,TRBV5-1,.,TRBJ2-3